This T cell receptor beta chain emerged from a study of T cells in Graves' hyperthyroidism and ophthalmopathy. Study information: Peripheral blood was acquired at first diagnosis, ahead of any therapy whatsoever.

Amplification of TCR beta CDR3 regions was performed using RNA transcripts as template. The primer set for the first-round RT-PCR of the TCR CDR3 was HTBI. TCRdb analysed the multiplex PCR reads with MiXCR anew, one entry per CDR3 protein. Here the sample spans 350,000 to 400,000 distinct CDR3 sequences, about 18% being singletons. Only a few counts were recorded for this clonotype. The CDR3 totals 15 residues. The V gene's germline CDR1 is KGHSH and CDR2 LQKENI. Trimming cost V 3 bases and J 1 base, with 12 bases left between them. V gene TRBV18 combines with J gene TRBJ1-1; D not certain. The TCR originated in a man aged 18 to 29 with Graves' ophthalmopathy. Specimen: blood. The CDR3 coding sequence is TGTGCCAGCTCACCCAGAGCTACCCCGAACACTGAAGCTTTCTTT. Its protein is CASSPRATPNTEAFF.